This T cell receptor (beta chain) comes out of a study of T cell responses to AZD1222 COVID-19 vaccine. Regarding the study as a whole: Donor demographics were predominantly white British with a female majority; clonal diversity may be underestimated.

This CDR3 spans 14 amino acids. V lost 0 bases to trimming and J lost 5 bases; unmatched junction nucleotides: 4. Per germline, CDR1 LNHDA and CDR2 SQIVND (reference sequence). The protocol was immunoSEQ multiplex PCR, while the TCRdb copy is restricted to in-frame clones and leaves out a portion. The sample shows 110,000 to 150,000 clones, over 85% of them seen only once. Of note for this clone: The antigen is unknown.

The chain is built from TRBV19 and TRBJ2-7; TRBD2 aligns across 7 bases. This sequence was found in an adult in good health. The sequenced sample was peripheral blood, obtained on day 0 of AZD1222 vaccination. The CDR3 region is CASSIEAGSHEQYF. The DNA of the CDR3 is TGTGCCAGTAGTATAGAAGCGGGGTCCCACGAGCAGTACTTC.